This is a list of T cell receptor beta chains from one sample in a study of OX40 agonist ivuxolimab in advanced cancers. Sequencing was performed with immunoSEQ multiplex PCR; in TCRdb, only in-frame clones are kept and a portion is missing. Altogether some 60,000 clones are present, over 75% being singletons, with the ten largest covering about 4.8%. Sequenced material: CD4+ or CD8+ T cells sorted from blood, taken in a trial of the OX40 agonist ivuxolimab. The receptors come from an adult with an advanced solid tumor such as melanoma, head and neck, liver or kidney cancer. Both conserved end residues are trimmed from each CDR3.

CDR3 protein	V gene	J gene
ASSYSGGVSPLH	TRBV6-6	TRBJ1-6
ASSDSMDNSGNTIY	TRBV6-1	TRBJ1-3
ATSREGGQSYEQY	TRBV15	TRBJ2-7
ASSPGGIGNTIY	TRBV7-2	TRBJ1-3
AWRGAFGMNTEAF	TRBV30	TRBJ1-1
ASRIRQSSYEQY	TRBV2	TRBJ2-7
TSSHKDRGLCYTGELF	TRBV1	TRBJ2-2
ASNFGNTGELF	TRBV19	TRBJ2-2
AISERVEGANYEQY	TRBV10-3	TRBJ2-7
ASSDNSYEQY	TRBV10-1	TRBJ2-7
ASSVGTGEETQY	TRBV6-5	TRBJ2-5
ASSITSGDQPQH	TRBV19	TRBJ1-5
SVATVPGANVLT	TRBV29-1	TRBJ2-6
ASSFDRARGYT	TRBV5-4	TRBJ1-2
SVEGVDSSYEQY	TRBV29-1	TRBJ2-7
ASTISETQY	TRBV6-1	TRBJ2-5
ASSRVETVQETQY	TRBV4-2	TRBJ2-5
ASGGGAPVEQY	TRBV6-6	TRBJ2-7
ASTIRLPTINSPLH	TRBV2	TRBJ1-6
ASSVTQGSAGELF	TRBV9	TRBJ2-2
ASSRRSGGTTDTQY	TRBV14	TRBJ2-3
ASSFSESTEAF	TRBV7-8	TRBJ1-1
ASKGQGSSEQY	TRBV27	TRBJ2-7
ATTDRGMNTEAF	TRBV6-1	TRBJ1-1
ASSLSGGGLREQY	TRBV28	TRBJ2-7
AWTSSQGWTEAF	TRBV30	TRBJ1-1
ASSLTGSYEQY	TRBV5-8	TRBJ2-7
ASSKKGGRDSGANVLT	TRBV21-1	TRBJ2-6
ASSFLQTGANVLT	TRBV13	TRBJ2-6
ASSVAGQENTEAF	TRBV5-1	TRBJ1-1
SVDLGGSTYEQY	TRBV29-1	TRBJ2-7
ASSLGTGNEKLF	TRBV28	TRBJ1-4
ASSLWRAPKSADRVGTDTQY	TRBV28	TRBJ2-3
ASSFSSNQPQH	TRBV7-2	TRBJ1-5
ASIGTAGGLNEQF	TRBV6-1	TRBJ2-1
ASSPAGVSTEAF	TRBV18	TRBJ1-1
ASSGGPRGDNEQF	TRBV25-1	TRBJ2-1
ASSGTGTSSGEQY	TRBV9	TRBJ2-7
ASSWGPGREQF	TRBV6-5	TRBJ2-1
ASSSPTGAKSTLH	TRBV28	TRBJ1-6
ASGREPRNEQF	TRBV13	TRBJ2-1
ASSMVSTNTGELF	TRBV19	TRBJ2-2
ASSRAGCSGNTIY	TRBV21-1	TRBJ1-3
ASSSSGGGNTIY	TRBV9	TRBJ1-3
ASRGVATNEKLF	TRBV28	TRBJ1-4
ASSLSKRPNTGELF	TRBV11-1	TRBJ2-2
ASSVVGSNYGYT	TRBV9	TRBJ1-2
ASSFGRFSGIRRTDTQY	TRBV28	TRBJ2-3
ASSLGGPMNTEAF	TRBV28	TRBJ1-1